Below are 28 T cell receptor beta chains sequenced from a single sample in a study of blood T cell repertoires in COVID-19. Profiling relied on immunoSEQ multiplex PCR, and the TCRdb table lists in-frame clones only, not all of them. The sample includes 250,000 to 300,000 clones, 80% to 85% of them seen just once. Sequencing input: PBMCs or T cells enriched from blood (not recorded which). Source of these receptors: a man aged 35-49 years who had been exposed to COVID-19.

CDR3 region: CSADKDTYGYTF. The CDR3 DNA follows: TGCAGCGCCGACAAGGACACTTATGGCTACACCTTC. V usage is TRBV29-1 and J usage is TRBJ1-2, with D possibly being TRBD1 (5 bases). This CDR3 is built from 12 residues. The germline V gene encodes CDR1 SQVTM and CDR2 ANQGSEA. V gave up 7 bases and J gave up 5 bases, with 14 bases separating them.

The genes are TRBV19 and TRBJ1-5, with D possibly being TRBD1 (5 bases). The CDR3 spans 15 residues. V was clipped by 4 bases and J by 6 bases, with 16 bases between them. CDR1 is LNHDA, CDR2 SQIVND, per germline (reference sequence). CDR3 in amino acids: CASSNPPGWAQPQHF. For the CDR3, the DNA is TGTGCCAGTAGTAATCCCCCAGGGTGGGCTCAGCCCCAGCATTTT.

The CDR3 is CASSTAQSSLYGYTF. In nucleotides, the CDR3 is TGTGCCAGCAGCACCGCCCAGTCGTCATTGTATGGCTACACCTTC. The chain carries TRBV27 and TRBJ1-2; D ambiguous. The CDR3 covers 15 residues. V lost 6 bases, J lost 5 bases, and 19 bases lay in between. Germline V gene data show CDR1 as MNHEY and CDR2 as SMNVEV (reference sequence).

The chain employs TRBV10-1 and TRBJ1-1, with D possibly matching TRBD1 (5 bases). The CDR3 loop spans 15 amino acids. Germline V lookup: CDR1 WNHNN, CDR2 SYGVQD (reference sequence). Trimming took off 3 bases at V and 4 bases at J, with 15 bases between the two ends. This CDR3 reads CASSDGKAGSTEAFF. In DNA form, the CDR3 reads TGCGCCAGCAGTGATGGGAAGGCAGGGTCCACTGAAGCTTTCTTT.

The chain recombines TRBV11-2 with TRBJ2-3; D is possibly TRBD2 (6 bases). V lost 5 bases to trimming and J lost 3 bases, with 12 bases between them. The germline CDR1 and CDR2 sequences are SGHAT and FQNNGV. CDR3 length: 14 residues. This CDR3 reads CASSRVGGTDTQYF. Written as DNA, the CDR3 is TGTGCCAGCAGCAGAGTGGGGGGTACAGATACGCAGTATTTT.

The genes are TRBV30 and TRBJ1-3; D unresolved. Trimming pared 6 bases from V and 0 bases from J, leaving 12 bases between. This CDR3 comprises 14 residues. The germline V gene encodes CDR1 GTSNPN and CDR2 SVGIG (reference sequence). DNA of the CDR3: TGTGCCTGCAGGCAGAGCGGCTCTGGAAACACCATATATTTT. Translating gives CACRQSGSGNTIYF.

The gene calls are TRBV11-2 and TRBJ2-1, with 9 bases that match TRBD2. Germline CDR1 SGHAT, CDR2 FQNNGV. V lost 0 bases and J lost 4; bases outside the gene matches: 7. This CDR3 has 17 amino acids. CDR3 nucleotides: TGTGCCAGCAGCTTAGAAGGCGGGAGGGCCTCTTACAATGAGCAGTTCTTC. Translation gives CASSLEGGRASYNEQFF.

The chain uses TRBV5-1 and TRBJ2-2; the D gene is possibly TRBD2 (7 bases). The CDR3 length is 15 residues. V shed 4 bases and J shed 1 base, with 11 bases lying between them. The germline CDR1 and CDR2 sequences are SGHRS and YFSETQ. CDR3 protein: CASSQGGGNTGELFF. The CDR3 DNA reads as TGCGCCAGCAGCCAGGGAGGGGGGAACACCGGGGAGCTGTTTTTT. Complete variable domain (other parts from reference TRBV5-1 and TRBJ2-2): KAGVTQTPRYLIKTRGQQVTLSCSPISGHRSVSWYQQTPGQGLQFLFEYFSETQRNKGNFPGRFSGRQFSNSRSEMNVSTLELGDSALYLCASSQGGGNTGELFFGEGSRLTVL.

This sequence joins TRBV18 and TRBJ1-2; 7 bases are shared with TRBD1. Germline CDR1 is KGHSH and CDR2 is LQKENI. The CDR3 extends over 16 amino acids. Losses at the gene ends were 4 bases for V and 0 bases for J; bases not matched to a gene: 8. The CDR3, as DNA: TGTGCCAGCTCACGGACCGGGACAGTAGCTAACTATGGCTACACCTTC. It is translated as CASSRTGTVANYGYTF.

This rearrangement joins TRBV3-1 (or the pseudogene TRBV3-2) to TRBJ1-2; perhaps TRBD1 as D (5 bases). The germline V gene encodes CDR1 LGHDT and CDR2 YNNKEL (reference sequence). The CDR3 contains 14 residues. Trimming pared 4 bases from V and 10 bases from J, leaving 19 bases between. CDR3 bases: TGTGCCAGCAGCCCCACTCGGGGGAGAGGGGACTACACCTTC. This encodes CASSPTRGRGDYTF.

The J gene is TRBJ2-2, the V gene TRBV28; weak D call: TRBD1 (6 bases). V lost 9 bases and J 2 bases, leaving 16 bases between the germline ends. The CDR3 length is 15 residues. Germline assignment: CDR1 MDHEN and CDR2 SYDVKM. The CDR3, as DNA: TGTGCCAGTAGAACAAGGACAGTTAACACCGGGGAGCTGTTTTTT. It encodes CASRTRTVNTGELFF.

The chain combines TRBV3-1 (or the pseudogene TRBV3-2) with TRBJ2-3, with a possible D match to TRBD2 (5 bases). This CDR3 has 17 residues. The germline V gene has CDR1 LGHDT and CDR2 YNNKEL (reference sequence). Trimming pared 5 bases from V and 1 base from J, leaving 19 bases between. As DNA, the CDR3 is TGTGCCAGCAGCTACCAGGTACATTTGAGGGGCACAGATACGCAGTATTTT. This encodes CASSYQVHLRGTDTQYF.

This chain uses TRBV5-1 with TRBJ1-5; possibly TRBD1 for D (5 bases). The germline gives CDR1 SGHRS, CDR2 YFSETQ. This CDR3 has 14 residues. Trimming shortened V by 5 bases and J by 5 bases, and 14 bases separated the two germline ends. In DNA, the CDR3 is TGCGCCAGCAGTCAGGGAGGGAATGATCAGCCCCAGCATTTT. It is translated as CASSQGGNDQPQHF.

The V and J genes are TRBV3-1 (or the pseudogene TRBV3-2) and TRBJ1-2; D is unresolved. This CDR3 is built from 11 residues. Per the germline V gene, CDR1 is LGHDT and CDR2 is YNNKEL (reference sequence). V dropped 1 base and J dropped 8 bases, with 5 bases sitting between them. The CDR3 DNA sequence: TGTGCCAGCAGCCAAGTTGGCGGCTACACCTTC. This encodes CASSQVGGYTF.

The rearrangement joins TRBV7-8 to TRBJ2-2; a weak D match, TRBD1 (6 bases). Germline V CDR1 and CDR2: SGHVS, FQNEAQ. The length of the CDR3 is 15 residues. Trimming shortened V by 3 bases and J by 4 bases, and 12 bases separated the two germline ends. DNA for the CDR3: TGTGCCAGCAGCTTGCTCGGACAGCCCACCGGGGAGCTGTTTTTT. Protein product: CASSLLGQPTGELFF.

V usage is TRBV5-6 and J usage is TRBJ2-2, with D unresolved. The CDR3 is made up of 17 amino acids. V was clipped by 0 bases and J by 0 bases, with 12 bases between them. Germline lookup yields CDR1 SGHDT and CDR2 YYEEEE. CDR3 bases: TGTGCCAGCAGCTTGGCCGGAGACCAACCGAACACCGGGGAGCTGTTTTTT. Translated, it gives CASSLAGDQPNTGELFF. The variable domain in full, with the rest retrieved from reference TRBV5-6 and TRBJ2-2, is DAGVTQSPTHLIKTRGQQVTLRCSPKSGHDTVSWYQQALGQGPQFIFQYYEEEERQRGNFPDRFSGHQFPNYSSELNVNALLLGDSALYLCASSLAGDQPNTGELFFGEGSRLTVL.

The rearrangement joins TRBV13 to TRBJ1-2, with 10 bases aligning to TRBD1. Germline V lookup: CDR1 PRHDT, CDR2 FYEKMQ (reference sequence). CDR3 length: 13 amino acids. V lost 11 bases and J lost 7; bases outside the gene matches: 10. This chain's CDR3 is CALLGQGSSGYTF. The CDR3 DNA is TGTGCCCTGCTGGGACAGGGGTCTAGTGGCTACACCTTC.

The chain recombines TRBV7-9 with TRBJ1-2, with D tentatively TRBD1 (6 bases). Germline V gives CDR1 SEHNR, CDR2 FQNEAQ (reference sequence). Trimming stripped 4 bases from V and 2 bases from J, with 20 bases between. CDR3 length equals 17 residues. The CDR3: CASSSPDWGHLNYGYTF. CDR3 bases: TGTGCCAGCAGCTCGCCGGATTGGGGACACTTAAACTATGGCTACACCTTC.

This chain uses TRBV6-5 with TRBJ2-7, with 8 bases matching TRBD1. The junction had 8 bases not matched to a gene; V was cut back by 8 bases and J by 2 bases. Germline CDR1 and CDR2: MNHEY and SVGAGI. CDR3 length: 14 residues. This CDR3 is CASGTGTGTYEQYF. The CDR3 DNA is TGTGCCAGCGGGACCGGGACAGGAACCTACGAGCAGTACTTC.

The table lists this clone with a few counts. V is TRBV13 and J is TRBJ1-1, with 7 bases that match TRBD1. The J segment lost 4 bases and the V segment lost 4 bases, leaving 3 bases of the junction unmatched. CDR1 PRHDT and CDR2 FYEKMQ come from the germline V gene (reference sequence). This CDR3 has 13 amino acids. The CDR3 bases are TGTGCCAGCAGCTACCAGGGGGTCACTGAAGCTTTCTTT. This codes for CASSYQGVTEAFF.

The chain uses TRBV19 and TRBJ1-1, with unresolved D. Trimming left V 3 bases short and J 2 bases short, with 13 bases between. The CDR3 extends over 15 amino acids. Germline-derived CDR1 and CDR2 are LNHDA and SQIVND (reference sequence). CDR3 nucleotide sequence: TGTGCCAGTAGTATTAGTGAACGGTATAACACTGAAGCTTTCTTT. Protein product: CASSISERYNTEAFF.

In its sample, this clone was seen a few times. The V gene is TRBV2, the J gene TRBJ1-1, with D tentatively TRBD1 (5 bases). V gave up 4 bases and J gave up 9 bases, with 9 bases separating them. The CDR3 extends over 11 amino acids. In germline, CDR1 is SNHLY, CDR2 FYNNEI. The CDR3 DNA reads TGTGCCAGCAGTGCAGACAGCCAAGCTTTCTTT. Translation gives CASSADSQAFF.

The chain links TRBV5-1 to TRBJ1-1, with D tentatively TRBD1 (5 bases). V dropped 0 bases and J dropped 7 bases, with 13 bases sitting between them. This CDR3 is 14 amino acids long. In germline, CDR1 is SGHRS, CDR2 YFSETQ. The CDR3 nucleotides read TGCGCCAGCAGCTTGGCCGTCGGCCAGGGTGAAGCTTTCTTT. Translation: CASSLAVGQGEAFF.

The rearrangement joins TRBV7-3 to TRBJ2-3, with 7 nucleotides matching TRBD1. CDR1 and CDR2 from the germline V gene are SGHTA and FQGTGA. The CDR3 spans 15 residues. V was pared by 4 bases and J by 3 bases, with 7 bases of the junction left unmatched. The CDR3: CASSSTGDVTDTQYF. The DNA of the CDR3 is TGTGCCAGCAGCTCAACAGGGGATGTAACAGATACGCAGTATTTT. Full variable domain (remainder filled in from reference TRBV7-3 and TRBJ2-3): GAGVSQTPSNKVTEKGKYVELRCDPISGHTALYWYRQSLGQGPEFLIYFQGTGAADDSGLPNDRFFAVRPEGSVSTLKIQRTERGDSAVYLCASSSTGDVTDTQYFGPGTRLTVL.

As DNA, the CDR3 is TGTGCCAGTAGTGACTCGGGACAGGGAAGGCAGCCCCAGCATTTT. Its translation is CASSDSGQGRQPQHF. The gene calls are TRBV19 and TRBJ1-5; 9 bases line up with TRBD1. The germline V gene has CDR1 LNHDA and CDR2 SQIVND (reference sequence). Losses at the gene ends were 5 bases for V and 7 bases for J; bases not matched to a gene: 9. The CDR3 has 15 residues.

This sequence joins TRBV27 and TRBJ1-2; D is possibly TRBD1 (6 bases). V lost 6 bases to trimming and J lost 7 bases, with 18 bases between them. CDR3 length: 14 amino acids. In germline, CDR1 is MNHEY, CDR2 SMNVEV (reference sequence). As DNA, the CDR3 is TGTGCCAGCAGCCAAAATCTCCCACAGGGTGGCTACACCTTC. Its protein product is CASSQNLPQGGYTF.

The chain couples TRBV27 to TRBJ2-1; 8 bases map to TRBD1. With 5 bases clipped from V and 6 bases from J, the junction kept 9 bases outside the gene matches. The CDR3 is 15 residues long. Germline values: CDR1 MNHEY, CDR2 SMNVEV (reference sequence). The DNA for the CDR3 is TGTGCCAGCAGTCCCCTCTCGACAGGGGCCAATGAGCAGTTCTTC. Translation gives CASSPLSTGANEQFF.

The CDR3, as DNA: TGTGCCAGTACCCGGGACATAGTATCCTACGAGCAGTACTTC. This codes for CASTRDIVSYEQYF. This chain connects TRBV19 to TRBJ2-7; possible D gene TRBD1, 6 bases. With 7 bases removed from V and 1 base from J, the gap between germline ends came to 14 bases. The CDR3 is made up of 14 amino acids. CDR1 and CDR2 (germline): LNHDA, SQIVND (reference sequence).